The sequence of this T cell receptor beta chain was determined in a study of blood T cell repertoires in COVID-19. The V and J ends lost 4 bases and 0 bases, in that order; junction bases with no gene match: 13. Germline-derived CDR1 and CDR2 are ENHRY and SYGVKD. The CDR3 sequence is 20 residues long. Using immunoSEQ multiplex PCR, the repertoire was profiled, and TCRdb retains in-frame clones only, with some absent. The sample holds around 300,000 clones, 90% seen once. Sequenced material: PBMCs or T cells enriched from blood (not recorded which). The rearrangement links TRBV10-3 to TRBJ2-1; 12 nucleotides line up with TRBD2. The receptor's source is a woman in her thirties who had recovered from COVID-19. This chain's CDR3 is CAISASRTSGKKSSYNEQFF. The CDR3 region has the DNA TGTGCCATCAGTGCTTCTCGGACTAGCGGGAAGAAGAGCTCCTACAATGAGCAGTTCTTC.